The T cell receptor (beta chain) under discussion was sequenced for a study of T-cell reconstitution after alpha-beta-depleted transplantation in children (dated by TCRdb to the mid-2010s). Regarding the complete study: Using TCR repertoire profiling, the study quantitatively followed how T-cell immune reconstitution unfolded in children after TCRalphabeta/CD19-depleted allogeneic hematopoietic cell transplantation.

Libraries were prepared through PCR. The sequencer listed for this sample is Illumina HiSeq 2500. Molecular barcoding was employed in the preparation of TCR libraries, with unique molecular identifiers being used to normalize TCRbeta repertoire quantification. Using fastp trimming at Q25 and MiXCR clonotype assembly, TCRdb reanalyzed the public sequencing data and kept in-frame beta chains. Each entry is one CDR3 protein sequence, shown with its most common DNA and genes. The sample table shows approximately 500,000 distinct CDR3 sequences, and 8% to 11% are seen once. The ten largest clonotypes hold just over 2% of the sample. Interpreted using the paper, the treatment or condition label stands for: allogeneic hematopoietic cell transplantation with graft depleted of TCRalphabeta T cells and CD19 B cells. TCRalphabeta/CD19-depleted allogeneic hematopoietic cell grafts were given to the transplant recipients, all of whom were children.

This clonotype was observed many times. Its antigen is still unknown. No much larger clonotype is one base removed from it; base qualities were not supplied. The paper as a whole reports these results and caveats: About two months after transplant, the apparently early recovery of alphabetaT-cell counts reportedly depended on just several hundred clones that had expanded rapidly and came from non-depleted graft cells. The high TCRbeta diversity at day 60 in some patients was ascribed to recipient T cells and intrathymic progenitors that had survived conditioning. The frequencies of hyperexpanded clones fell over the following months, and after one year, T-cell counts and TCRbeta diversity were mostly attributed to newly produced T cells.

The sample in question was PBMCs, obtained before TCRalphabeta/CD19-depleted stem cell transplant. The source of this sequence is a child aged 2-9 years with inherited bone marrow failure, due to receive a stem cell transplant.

The CDR3 region has the sequence CASSPPGYTEAFF. The DNA is TGTGCCAGCAGCCCCCCGGGGTACACTGAAGCTTTCTTT. The sequence links TRBV28 to TRBJ1-1, with the identity of the D gene unclear. V is reduced by 6 bases and J by 3 bases, leaving a spacing of 11 bases between them. Reading from cysteine to phenylalanine, the CDR3 counts 13 amino acids. CDR3 DNA only is kept here, 39 bases in frame from base 1. Reading the germline V gene gives CDR1 MDHEN and CDR2 SYDVKM.